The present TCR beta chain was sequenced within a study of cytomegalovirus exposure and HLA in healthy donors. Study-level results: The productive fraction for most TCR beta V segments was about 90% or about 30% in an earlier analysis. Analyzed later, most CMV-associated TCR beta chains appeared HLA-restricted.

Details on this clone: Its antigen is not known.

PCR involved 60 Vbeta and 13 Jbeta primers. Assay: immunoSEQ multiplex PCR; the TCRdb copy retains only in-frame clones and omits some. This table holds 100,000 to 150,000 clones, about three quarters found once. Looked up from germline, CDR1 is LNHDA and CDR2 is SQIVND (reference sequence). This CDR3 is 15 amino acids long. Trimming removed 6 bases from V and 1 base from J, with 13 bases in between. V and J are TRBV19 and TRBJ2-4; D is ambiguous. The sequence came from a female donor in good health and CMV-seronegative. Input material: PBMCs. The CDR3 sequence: CASRERGEAKNIQYF. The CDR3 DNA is TGTGCCAGTAGGGAGAGAGGAGAGGCCAAAAACATTCAGTACTTC.